Shown below are 8 T cell receptor beta chains from a single sample sequenced in a study of CD8+ T cells in alopecia areata. RNA was isolated and reverse transcribed to cDNA, the sequencing template. TCRdb's table, derived via immunoSEQ multiplex PCR, lists solely in-frame clones and lacks some. The table includes about 180,000 clones, roughly 60% detected once. Specimen: CD4+ T cells sorted from blood, collected at week 0. The receptors stem from a human donor with alopecia areata.

CDR3 DNA sequence: TGTGCCACCAGCCAGGTCAATGAGCAGTTCTTC. Amino acid sequence: CATSQVNEQFF. The chain uses TRBV15 and TRBJ2-1, with D unclear. Germline CDR1 reads LNHNV; CDR2 reads YYDKDF (reference sequence). The germline V and J ends were trimmed by 5 bases and 6 bases, with 5 bases remaining between them. The CDR3 runs 11 residues.

The rearrangement joins TRBV30 to TRBJ2-1; possible D gene TRBD1, 6 bases. This CDR3 is 11 amino acids long. Deletions cut 3 bases from V and 10 bases from J, with 10 bases between. CDR1 and CDR2 from the germline V gene are GTSNPN and SVGIG (reference sequence). In nucleotides, the CDR3 is TGTGCCTGGAGCTATACAGGGGAGCAGTTCTTC. Amino acid sequence: CAWSYTGEQFF.

A single count supports this clone. The chain couples TRBV29-1 to TRBJ1-1; TRBD1 might be the D (5 bases). The germline gives CDR1 SQVTM, CDR2 ANQGSEA. The CDR3 is made up of 11 amino acids. Trimming left V 7 bases short and J 4 bases short, with 10 bases between. CDR3 amino acids: CSGAGGTEAFF. In DNA, the CDR3 is TGCAGCGGTGCGGGGGGCACTGAAGCTTTCTTT.

This sequence joins TRBV29-1 and TRBJ2-3; weak D call: TRBD1 (6 bases). There are 12 residues in the CDR3. CDR1 is SQVTM and CDR2 is ANQGSEA in the germline V gene. V was shortened by 4 bases and J by 3 bases, with 8 bases between the two germline ends. CDR3 protein: CSVARGTDTQYF. DNA of the CDR3: TGCAGCGTTGCCAGGGGAACAGATACGCAGTATTTT.

The V gene is TRBV7-2, the J gene TRBJ2-3, with 7 bases aligning to TRBD1. The CDR3 sequence is 14 residues long. J was trimmed by 4 bases and V by 5 bases; bases with no gene match: 6. Germline V gene lookup returns CDR1 SGHTA and CDR2 FQGNSA. The CDR3 coding sequence is TGTGCCAGCAGCATACAGGGGCCTTCAGATACGCAGTATTTT. Residues: CASSIQGPSDTQYF.

This clone was recorded a few times. This chain uses TRBV7-2 with TRBJ2-3; the D is unclear. Trimming took 2 bases from V and 4 from J, leaving 10 bases between them. This CDR3 has 14 amino acids. The germline V gene encodes CDR1 SGHTA and CDR2 FQGNSA. For the CDR3, the DNA is TGTGCCAGCAGCTTATTGGTAACTCCAGATACGCAGTATTTT. Amino acid sequence: CASSLLVTPDTQYF.

V and J are TRBV5-1 and TRBJ2-1, with 12 bases lining up with TRBD2. The germline CDR1 and CDR2 sequences are SGHRS and YFSETQ. CDR3 length equals 14 residues. The V gene end was trimmed by 7 bases and the J gene end by 9 bases; junction bases not matched to a gene: 8. The CDR3: CASSPLAGGTEQFF. The CDR3, as DNA: TGCGCCAGCTCCCCGCTAGCGGGGGGGACTGAGCAGTTCTTC.

The J gene is TRBJ2-3, the V gene TRBV29-1; D remains ambiguous. Per the germline V gene, CDR1 is SQVTM and CDR2 is ANQGSEA. This CDR3 has 12 residues. V lost 0 bases, J lost 6 bases, and 7 bases lay in between. The CDR3 spells CSVEEVRDTQYF. Here the CDR3 DNA reads TGCAGCGTTGAAGAGGTGCGGGATACGCAGTATTTT.